This T cell receptor beta chain was captured by sequencing in a study of metastatic and nonmetastatic thyroid tumors. Study details: Malignant and benign thyroid patients had repertoires compared in peripheral blood and tumor or nodule tissue.

This clone was recorded at least ten times. Its antigen is not identified. Study-wide results and caveats: Across blood and tumor, TCR beta diversity in malignant thyroid tumors was reportedly significantly higher than in benign nodules.

Germline-derived CDR1 and CDR2 are SGHTA and FQGNSA. This CDR3 is built from 13 residues. Trimming cost V 5 bases and J 4 bases, with 11 bases left between them. Patients had received no treatment of any kind before thyroid surgery. Per the study methods: Built for papillary thyroid cancer, a distant-metastasis classifier drew on CDR3 differences across clinicopathological groups. TCRdb reprocessed the PCR reads via MiXCR. V and J calls and clone size were set by TCRdb, not the authors. The sample includes some 29,000 clones, approximately 7.4% of them seen just once. Sample: blood. This receptor was taken from a female donor with papillary thyroid cancer or a benign thyroid nodule (not recorded which). Some clones in this sample may be carry-over from other donors' samples. The V and J genes are TRBV7-2 and TRBJ1-1; D unresolved. CDR3 protein: CASSLGLATEAFF. DNA for the CDR3: TGTGCCAGCAGCCTCGGTTTAGCCACTGAAGCTTTCTTT.